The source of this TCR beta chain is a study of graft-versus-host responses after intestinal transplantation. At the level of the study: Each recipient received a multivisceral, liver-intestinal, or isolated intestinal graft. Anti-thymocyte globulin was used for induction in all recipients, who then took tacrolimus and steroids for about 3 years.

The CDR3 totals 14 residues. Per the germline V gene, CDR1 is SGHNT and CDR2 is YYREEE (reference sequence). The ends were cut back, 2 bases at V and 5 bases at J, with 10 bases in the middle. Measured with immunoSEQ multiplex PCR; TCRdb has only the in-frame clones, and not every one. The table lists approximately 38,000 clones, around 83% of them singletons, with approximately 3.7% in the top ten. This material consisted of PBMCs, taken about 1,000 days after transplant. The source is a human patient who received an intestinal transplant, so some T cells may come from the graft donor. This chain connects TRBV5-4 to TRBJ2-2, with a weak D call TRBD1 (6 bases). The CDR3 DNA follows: TGTGCCAGCAGCTTAGGGGGAAGGACCGGGGAGCTGTTTTTT. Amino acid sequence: CASSLGGRTGELFF.